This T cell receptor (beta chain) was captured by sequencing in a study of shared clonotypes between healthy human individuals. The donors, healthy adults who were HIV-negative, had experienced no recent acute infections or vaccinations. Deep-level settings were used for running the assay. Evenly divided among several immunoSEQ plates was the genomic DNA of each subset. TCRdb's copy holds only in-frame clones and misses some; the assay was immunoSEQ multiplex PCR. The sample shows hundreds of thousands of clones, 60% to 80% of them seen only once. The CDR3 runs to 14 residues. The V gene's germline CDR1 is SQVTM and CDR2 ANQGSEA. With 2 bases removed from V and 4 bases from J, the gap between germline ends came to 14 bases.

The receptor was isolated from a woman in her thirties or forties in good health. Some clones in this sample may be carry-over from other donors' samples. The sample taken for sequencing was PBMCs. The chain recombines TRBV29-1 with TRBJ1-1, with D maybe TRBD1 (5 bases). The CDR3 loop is CSVEKSQGGTEAFF. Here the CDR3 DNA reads TGCAGCGTTGAAAAAAGTCAGGGAGGCACTGAAGCTTTCTTT.